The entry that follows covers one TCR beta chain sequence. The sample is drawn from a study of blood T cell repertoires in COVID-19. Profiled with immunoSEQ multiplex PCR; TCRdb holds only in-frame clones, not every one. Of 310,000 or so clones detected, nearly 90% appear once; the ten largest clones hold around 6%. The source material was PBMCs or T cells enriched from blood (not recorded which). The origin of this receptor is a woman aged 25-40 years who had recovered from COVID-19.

The CDR3 nucleotides read TGTGCCAGCTCTCCAGAGGGTGCTGGAAACACCATATATTTT. Protein sequence: CASSPEGAGNTIYF. The V and J genes are TRBV18 and TRBJ1-3, with unresolved D. CDR1 KGHSH and CDR2 LQKENI come from the germline V gene. The V end was cut by 6 bases, the J end by 2 bases, with 11 bases between. The length of the CDR3 is 14 residues.